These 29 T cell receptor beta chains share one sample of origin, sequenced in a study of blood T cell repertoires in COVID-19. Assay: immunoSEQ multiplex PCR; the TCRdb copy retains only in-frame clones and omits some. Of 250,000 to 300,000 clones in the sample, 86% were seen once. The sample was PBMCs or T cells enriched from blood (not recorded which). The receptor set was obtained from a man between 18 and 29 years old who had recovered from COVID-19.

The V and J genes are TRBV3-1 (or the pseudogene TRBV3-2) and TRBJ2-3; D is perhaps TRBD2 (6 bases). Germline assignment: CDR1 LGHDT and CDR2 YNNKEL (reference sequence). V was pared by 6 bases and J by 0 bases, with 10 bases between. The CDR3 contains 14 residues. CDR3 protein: CASRTGTSTDTQYF. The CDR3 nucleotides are TGTGCCAGCAGGACCGGGACTAGCACAGATACGCAGTATTTT.

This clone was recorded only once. CDR3: CATSPRLAASTDTQYF. CDR3 in DNA: TGTGCCACCAGTCCCAGGTTAGCGGCGAGCACAGATACGCAGTATTTT. This rearrangement joins TRBV15 to TRBJ2-3, with D tentatively TRBD2 (6 bases). The CDR3 runs to 16 residues. Germline V gene sequence: CDR1 LNHNV, CDR2 YYDKDF (reference sequence). The V end lost 6 bases, the J end lost 0 bases, and 16 bases lay between the germline ends.

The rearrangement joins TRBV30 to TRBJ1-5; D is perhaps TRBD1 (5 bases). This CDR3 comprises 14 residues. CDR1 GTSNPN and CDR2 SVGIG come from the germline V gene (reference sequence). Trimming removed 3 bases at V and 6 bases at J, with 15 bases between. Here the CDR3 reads CAWSRRALGQPQHF. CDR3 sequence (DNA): TGTGCCTGGAGCCGCAGGGCTCTGGGTCAGCCCCAGCATTTT.

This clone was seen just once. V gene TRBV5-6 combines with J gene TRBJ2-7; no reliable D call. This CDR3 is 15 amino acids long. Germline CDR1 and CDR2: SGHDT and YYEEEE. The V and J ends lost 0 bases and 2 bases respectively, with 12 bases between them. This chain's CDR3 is CASSLDVGRPYEQYF. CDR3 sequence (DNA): TGTGCCAGCAGCTTGGACGTGGGCCGGCCCTACGAGCAGTACTTC.

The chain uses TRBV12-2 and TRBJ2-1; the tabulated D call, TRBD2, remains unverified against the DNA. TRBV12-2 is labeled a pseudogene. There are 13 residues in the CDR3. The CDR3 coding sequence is TGTGCAAGTCGCGCAACCCTAGCGGGAGAGCAGTTCTTC. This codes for CASRATLAGEQFF.

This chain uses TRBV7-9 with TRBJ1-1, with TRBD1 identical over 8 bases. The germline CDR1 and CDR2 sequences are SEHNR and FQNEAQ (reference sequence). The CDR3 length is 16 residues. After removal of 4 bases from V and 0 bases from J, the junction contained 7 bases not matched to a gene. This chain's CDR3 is CASSSAGQGMNTEAFF. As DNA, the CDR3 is TGTGCCAGCAGCTCTGCCGGACAGGGAATGAACACTGAAGCTTTCTTT.

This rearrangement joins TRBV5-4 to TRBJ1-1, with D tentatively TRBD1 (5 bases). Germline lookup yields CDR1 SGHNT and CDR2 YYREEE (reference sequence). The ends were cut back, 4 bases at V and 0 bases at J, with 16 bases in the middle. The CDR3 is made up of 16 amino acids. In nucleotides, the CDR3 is TGTGCCAGCAGCCTGGGGTTAGGGGCCATGAACACTGAAGCTTTCTTT. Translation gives CASSLGLGAMNTEAFF.

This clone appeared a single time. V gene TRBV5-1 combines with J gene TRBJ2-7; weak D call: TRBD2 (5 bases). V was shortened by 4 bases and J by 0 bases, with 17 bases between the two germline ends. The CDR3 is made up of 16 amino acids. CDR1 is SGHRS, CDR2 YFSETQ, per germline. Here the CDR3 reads CASSPRGFRDSYEQYF. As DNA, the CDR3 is TGCGCCAGCAGCCCTCGGGGTTTCCGGGACTCCTACGAGCAGTACTTC.

The CDR3 sequence is CASSLLGKGHTTEQYF. CDR3 in DNA: TGTGCCAGCAGCTTACTTGGAAAGGGACACACAACCGAGCAGTACTTC. V gene TRBV5-6 combines with J gene TRBJ2-7, with D possibly matching TRBD1 (6 bases). The germline CDR1 and CDR2 sequences are SGHDT and YYEEEE. The CDR3 is made up of 16 amino acids. Trimming took off 2 bases at V and 6 bases at J, with 21 bases between the two ends.

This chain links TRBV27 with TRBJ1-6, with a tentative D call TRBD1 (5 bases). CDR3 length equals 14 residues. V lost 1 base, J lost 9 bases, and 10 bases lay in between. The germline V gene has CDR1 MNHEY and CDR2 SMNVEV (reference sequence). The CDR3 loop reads CASSLWDGSSPLHF. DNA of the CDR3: TGTGCCAGCAGTTTATGGGACGGGAGTTCACCCCTCCACTTT.

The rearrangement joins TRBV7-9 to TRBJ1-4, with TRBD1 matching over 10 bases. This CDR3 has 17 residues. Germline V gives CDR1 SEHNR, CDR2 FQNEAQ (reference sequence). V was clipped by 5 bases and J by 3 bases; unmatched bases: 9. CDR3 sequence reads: CASSPYGTGVPNEKLFF. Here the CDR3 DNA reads TGTGCCAGCAGCCCATACGGGACAGGGGTCCCTAATGAAAAACTGTTTTTT.

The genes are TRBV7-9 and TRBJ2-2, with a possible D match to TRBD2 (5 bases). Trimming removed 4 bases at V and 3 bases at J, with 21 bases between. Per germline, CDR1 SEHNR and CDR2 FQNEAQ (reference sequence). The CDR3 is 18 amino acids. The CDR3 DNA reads TGTGCCAGCAGCTCCACCCGGGGTGGGAGACAATACACCGGGGAGCTGTTTTTT. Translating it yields CASSSTRGGRQYTGELFF.

The DNA for the CDR3 is TGCGCCAGCAGCAGGGGGCCCGGGGGTGGAATAGAGACCCAGTACTTC. This encodes CASSRGPGGGIETQYF. This rearrangement joins TRBV5-1 to TRBJ2-5, with D maybe TRBD1 (7 bases). V lost 4 bases, J lost 4 bases, and 20 bases lay in between. Germline CDR1 is SGHRS and CDR2 is YFSETQ. The CDR3 runs 16 residues. Filled out from reference TRBV5-1 and TRBJ2-5, the complete variable domain reads KAGVTQTPRYLIKTRGQQVTLSCSPISGHRSVSWYQQTPGQGLQFLFEYFSETQRNKGNFPGRFSGRQFSNSRSEMNVSTLELGDSALYLCASSRGPGGGIETQYFGPGTRLLVL.

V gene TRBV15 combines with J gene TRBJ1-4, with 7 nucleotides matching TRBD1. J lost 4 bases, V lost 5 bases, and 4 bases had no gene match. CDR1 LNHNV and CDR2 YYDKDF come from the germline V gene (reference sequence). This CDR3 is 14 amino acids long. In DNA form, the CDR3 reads TGTGCCACCAGCGTGGGACAGCTTAATGAAAAACTGTTTTTT. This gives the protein CATSVGQLNEKLFF. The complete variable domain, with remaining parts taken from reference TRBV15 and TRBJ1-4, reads DAMVIQNPRYQVTQFGKPVTLSCSQTLNHNVMYWYQQKSSQAPKLLFHYYDKDFNNEADTPDNFQSRRPNTSFCFLDIRSPGLGDTAMYLCATSVGQLNEKLFFGSGTQLSVL.

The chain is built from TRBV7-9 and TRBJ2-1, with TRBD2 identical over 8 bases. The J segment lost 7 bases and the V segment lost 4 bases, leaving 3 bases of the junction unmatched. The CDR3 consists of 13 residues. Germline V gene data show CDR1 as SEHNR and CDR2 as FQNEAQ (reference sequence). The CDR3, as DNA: TGTGCCAGCAGCTCGGTAGCGGGAAATGAGCAGTTCTTC. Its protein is CASSSVAGNEQFF.

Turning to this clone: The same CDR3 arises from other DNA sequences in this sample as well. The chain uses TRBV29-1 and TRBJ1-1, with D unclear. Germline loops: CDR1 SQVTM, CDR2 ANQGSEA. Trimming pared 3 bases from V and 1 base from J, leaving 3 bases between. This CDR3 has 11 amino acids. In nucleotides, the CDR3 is TGCAGCGTTGACAGGAACACTGAAGCTTTCTTT. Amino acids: CSVDRNTEAFF.

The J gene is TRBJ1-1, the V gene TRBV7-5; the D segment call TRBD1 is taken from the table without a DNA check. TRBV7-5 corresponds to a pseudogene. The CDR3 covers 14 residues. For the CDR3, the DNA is TGTGCCAGAAGCTTGTGGGACAGCTATGGTGAAGCTTTCTTT. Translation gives CARSLWDSYGEAFF.

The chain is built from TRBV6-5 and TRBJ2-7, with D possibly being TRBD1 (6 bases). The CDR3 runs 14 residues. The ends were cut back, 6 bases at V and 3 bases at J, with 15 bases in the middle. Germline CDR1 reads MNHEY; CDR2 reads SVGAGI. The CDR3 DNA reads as TGTGCCAGCAGCCCCAATACAGGGTTCTACGAGCAGTACTTC. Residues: CASSPNTGFYEQYF.

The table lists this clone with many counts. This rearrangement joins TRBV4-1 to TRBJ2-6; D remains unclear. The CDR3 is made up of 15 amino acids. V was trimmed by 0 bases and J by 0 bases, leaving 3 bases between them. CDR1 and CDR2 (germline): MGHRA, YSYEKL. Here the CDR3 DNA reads TGCGCCAGCAGCCAAGATAACTCTGGGGCCAACGTCCTGACTTTC. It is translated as CASSQDNSGANVLTF.

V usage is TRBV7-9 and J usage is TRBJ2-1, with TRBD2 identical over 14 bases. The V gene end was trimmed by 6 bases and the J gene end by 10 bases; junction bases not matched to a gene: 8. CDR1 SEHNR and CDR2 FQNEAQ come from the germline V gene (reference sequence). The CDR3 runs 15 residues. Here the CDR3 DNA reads TGTGCCAGCAGACCACCGGGACTAGCGGGAGACGAGCAGTTCTTC. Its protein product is CASRPPGLAGDEQFF.

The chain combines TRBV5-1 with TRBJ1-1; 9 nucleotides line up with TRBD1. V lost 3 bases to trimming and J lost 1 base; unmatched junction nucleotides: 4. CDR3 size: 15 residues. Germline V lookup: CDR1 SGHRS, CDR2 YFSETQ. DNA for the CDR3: TGCGCCAGCAGCTGGGGGACAGGGTCGAACACTGAAGCTTTCTTT. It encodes CASSWGTGSNTEAFF.

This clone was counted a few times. As DNA, the CDR3 is TGTGCCAGCACGGCGACAGGGGGACGGGAGACCCAGTACTTC. Protein: CASTATGGRETQYF. The J gene is TRBJ2-5, the V gene TRBV2, with 9 bases identical to TRBD1. The CDR3 has 14 amino acids. Germline CDR1 reads SNHLY; CDR2 reads FYNNEI. Unmatched junction bases numbered 8, after V lost 7 bases and J lost 5 bases. Drawing the rest from reference TRBV2 and TRBJ2-5, the complete variable domain is EPEVTQTPSHQVTQMGQEVILRCVPISNHLYFYWYRQILGQKVEFLVSFYNNEISEKSEIFDDQFSVERPDGSNFTLKIRSTKLEDSAMYFCASTATGGRETQYFGPGTRLLVL.

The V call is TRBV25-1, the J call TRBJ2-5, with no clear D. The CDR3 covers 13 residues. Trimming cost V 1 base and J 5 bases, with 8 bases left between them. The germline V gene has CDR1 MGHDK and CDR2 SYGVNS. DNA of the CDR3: TGTGCCAGCAGTGAATTTGGAGTTGAGACCCAGTACTTC. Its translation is CASSEFGVETQYF.

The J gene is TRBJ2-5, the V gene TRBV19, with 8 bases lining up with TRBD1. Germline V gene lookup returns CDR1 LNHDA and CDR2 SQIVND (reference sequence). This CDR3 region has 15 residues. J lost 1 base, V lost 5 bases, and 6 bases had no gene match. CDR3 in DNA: TGTGCCAGTAGTTCATATACAGGGGGCCAAGAGACCCAGTACTTC. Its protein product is CASSSYTGGQETQYF.

CDR3 loop: CASSLGLAGVLETQYF. In DNA form, the CDR3 reads TGTGCCAGCAGCCTCGGACTAGCGGGAGTATTGGAGACCCAGTACTTC. The chain employs TRBV3-1 (or the pseudogene TRBV3-2) and TRBJ2-5, with TRBD2 identical over 13 bases. Trimming at V came to 4 bases and at J to 5 bases, leaving 7 bases not matched to a gene. The CDR3 runs 16 residues. Germline CDR1 reads LGHDT; CDR2 reads YNNKEL (reference sequence).

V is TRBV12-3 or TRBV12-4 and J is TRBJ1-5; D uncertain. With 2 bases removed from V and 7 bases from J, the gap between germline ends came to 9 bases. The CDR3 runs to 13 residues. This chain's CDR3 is CASSLLAIQPQHF. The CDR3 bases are TGTGCCAGCAGTTTATTAGCCATCCAGCCCCAGCATTTT.

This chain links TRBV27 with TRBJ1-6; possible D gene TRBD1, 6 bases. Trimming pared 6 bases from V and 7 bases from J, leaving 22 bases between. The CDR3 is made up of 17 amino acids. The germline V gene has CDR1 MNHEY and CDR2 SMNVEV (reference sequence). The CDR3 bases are TGTGCCAGCAGCCTAAACCTCGGAACAGGGACAAATTCACCCCTCCACTTT. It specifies CASSLNLGTGTNSPLHF.

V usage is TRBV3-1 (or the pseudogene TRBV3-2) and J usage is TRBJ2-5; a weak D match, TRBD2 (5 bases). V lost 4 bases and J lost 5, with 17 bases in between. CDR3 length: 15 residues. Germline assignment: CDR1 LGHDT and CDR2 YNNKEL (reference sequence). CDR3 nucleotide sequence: TGTGCCAGCAGCCCCGACCTCGGGGATGGTGAGACCCAGTACTTC. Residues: CASSPDLGDGETQYF.

The CDR3 nucleotides are TGCAGCGGCCGGGACAGAGAGCGCTACGAGCAGTACTTC. The encoded protein is CSGRDRERYEQYF. The chain carries TRBV29-1 and TRBJ2-7; 7 bases fit TRBD1. Looked up from germline, CDR1 is SQVTM and CDR2 is ANQGSEA. The CDR3 runs 13 residues. Trimming took 7 bases from V and 3 from J; bases not matched to a gene: 9.